The 7 T cell receptor beta chains below come from one sample, sequenced in a study of T cells in Graves' hyperthyroidism and ophthalmopathy. RNA transcripts provided the source from which TCR beta CDR3 regions were amplified. First-round RT-PCR with HTBI primers amplified the TCR CDR3 region. TCRdb re-called the multiplex PCR reads through MiXCR, storing one row per CDR3 protein. The data hold some 510,000 distinct CDR3 sequences, with less than 25% observed a single time. Sequencing was performed on blood. Receptors originate from a man aged 18 to 30 with Graves' hyperthyroidism.

This clonotype was detected many times. This chain uses TRBV20-1 with TRBJ1-2, with 7 nucleotides matching TRBD1. The trim removed 5 bases at V and 7 bases at J, leaving 4 bases unmatched. The CDR3 spans 11 residues. From germline, CDR1 is DFQATT and CDR2 SNEGSKA (reference sequence). The chain's CDR3 is CSASGGVGYTF. The CDR3, as DNA: TGCAGTGCTTCAGGGGGGGTTGGCTACACCTTC.

This clonotype has ten or more counts. This chain joins TRBV19 and TRBJ1-5; tentative D call: TRBD1 (5 bases). The CDR3 sequence is 18 residues long. CDR1 and CDR2 (germline): LNHDA, SQIVND (reference sequence). Trimming stripped 3 bases from V and 1 base from J, with 19 bases between. CDR3 in amino acids: CASSIRQSGDASNQPQHF. CDR3 nucleotides: TGTGCCAGTAGTATTCGACAGTCTGGGGATGCGAGCAATCAGCCCCAGCATTTT.

This clonotype was found a few times. The chain combines TRBV30 with TRBJ2-7; D unclear. Germline lookup yields CDR1 GTSNPN and CDR2 SVGIG (reference sequence). The V end was cut by 3 bases, the J end by 6 bases, with 9 bases between. The CDR3 spans 11 residues. The DNA for the CDR3 is TGTGCCTGGAGGTCGTCGGGCGAGCAGTACTTC. Its translation is CAWRSSGEQYF.

This clonotype was seen only a few times. The germline gene is not matched at one end of the junction; a read error may be the cause. This chain links TRBV7-4 with TRBJ2-4; 8 bases are shared with TRBD1. Per germline, CDR1 SGHVT and CDR2 SQSDAQ. CDR3 size: 16 residues. The CDR3 region is CASSQGQAIAKNIKYF. In nucleotides, the CDR3 is TGTGCCAGCAGCCAGGGACAGGCCATAGCCAAAAACATTAAGTACTTC.

This clonotype occurred many times. The chain links TRBV15 to TRBJ2-7; D is possibly TRBD2 (5 bases). The length of the CDR3 is 15 residues. The germline V and J ends were trimmed by 0 bases and 0 bases, with 9 bases remaining between them. CDR1 is LNHNV, CDR2 YYDKDF, per germline (reference sequence). In nucleotides, the CDR3 is TGTGCCACCAGCAGAGATTGGAGCGGCTCCTACGAGCAGTACTTC. The encoded protein is CATSRDWSGSYEQYF. The full variable domain, in which reference TRBV15 and TRBJ2-7 provide the parts outside the CDR3, is DAMVIQNPRYQVTQFGKPVTLSCSQTLNHNVMYWYQQKSSQAPKLLFHYYDKDFNNEADTPDNFQSRRPNTSFCFLDIRSPGLGDTAMYLCATSRDWSGSYEQYFGPGTRLTVT.

In its sample, this clonotype was seen a few times. Being one base from a much bigger clone, this may be a read error. The chain combines TRBV11-3 with TRBJ2-2, with D perhaps matching TRBD1 (6 bases). This CDR3 contains 14 residues. The germline CDR1 and CDR2 sequences are SGHNT and YENEEA. CDR3 in amino acids: CASSRRGNTGELCF. The DNA for the CDR3 is TGTGCCAGCAGCCGCAGGGGTAACACCGGGGAGCTGTGTTTT.

This clonotype was counted ten times or more. The chain has TRBV11-2 and TRBJ2-5, with D possibly being TRBD1 (6 bases). Looked up from germline, CDR1 is SGHAT and CDR2 is FQNNGV. Trimming left V 5 bases short and J 0 bases short, with 13 bases between. CDR3 size: 15 residues. The CDR3 region is CASSRGHAYQETQYF. CDR3 bases: TGTGCCAGCAGCCGGGGACACGCGTACCAAGAGACCCAGTACTTC.